This T cell receptor beta chain is from a study of control samples from healthy donors and cancer patients. Profiling relied on immunoSEQ multiplex PCR, and the TCRdb table lists in-frame clones only, not all of them. The sample has about 130,000 clones, nearly 90% seen once. The V and J ends lost 4 bases and 13 bases, in that order; junction bases with no gene match: 13. This CDR3 is built from 14 residues. Germline V gene data show CDR1 as LGHDT and CDR2 as YNNKEL (reference sequence). The source material was blood. This chain uses TRBV3-1 (or the pseudogene TRBV3-2) with TRBJ2-3; the match to TRBD2 covers 8 bases. This clonotype was obtained from a man over 45 in good health. In DNA form, the CDR3 reads TGTGCCAGCAGCCCCGGGACCCCGGGACTAGAGGAGTATTTT. It is translated as CASSPGTPGLEEYF.